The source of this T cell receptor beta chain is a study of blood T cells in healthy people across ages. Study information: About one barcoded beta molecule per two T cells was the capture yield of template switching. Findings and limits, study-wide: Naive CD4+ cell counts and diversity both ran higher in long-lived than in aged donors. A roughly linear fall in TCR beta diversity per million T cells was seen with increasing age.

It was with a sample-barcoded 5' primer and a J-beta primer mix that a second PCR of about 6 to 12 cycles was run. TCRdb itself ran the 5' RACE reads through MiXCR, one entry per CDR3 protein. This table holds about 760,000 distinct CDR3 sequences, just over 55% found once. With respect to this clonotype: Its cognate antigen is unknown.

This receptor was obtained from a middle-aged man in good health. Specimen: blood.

The CDR3: CASSPGFRVSNTEAFF. Here the CDR3 DNA reads TGTGCCAGCAGCCCTGGGTTCAGGGTCTCTAACACTGAAGCTTTCTTT. The genes are TRBV7-2 and TRBJ1-1; D is perhaps TRBD1 (5 bases). Germline assignment: CDR1 SGHTA and CDR2 FQGNSA. V was clipped by 5 bases and J by 2 bases, with 18 bases between them. The CDR3 consists of 16 residues.